The clone carrying this TCR beta chain has only a few counts. Antigen specificity is unknown. This record comes from a study of cytomegalovirus exposure and HLA in healthy donors. Study background: A prior study identified some 100 million unique TCR beta sequences from 180 million or so T cells. Findings of the study overall: Later analysis revealed greater clonal expansion in HLA-associated TCR beta chains than in equally common others. In terms of immune exposure information, only CMV serostatus was available. Presence/absence analyses treated sequencing depth as roughly uniform across donors.

Primers: 60 Vbeta forward and 13 Jbeta reverse. Method: immunoSEQ multiplex PCR; TCRdb's copy keeps in-frame clones and lacks some. The sample records more than 100,000 clones, approximately 72% being singletons. Sequencing was carried out using PBMCs. The TCR sequence derives from a man between 18 and 29 years old in good health and CMV-seronegative.

Here the CDR3 reads CASSPGQGIDQPQHF. As DNA, the CDR3 is TGTGCCAGCTCACCGGGCCAGGGTATAGATCAGCCCCAGCATTTT. This rearrangement joins TRBV18 to TRBJ1-5, with D tentatively TRBD1 (5 bases). CDR3 length equals 15 residues. Per the germline V gene, CDR1 is KGHSH and CDR2 is LQKENI. The germline V and J ends were trimmed by 3 bases and 5 bases, with 14 bases remaining between them.